Each of the 12 T cell receptor beta chains below was sequenced from the same sample in a study of T cells in Graves' hyperthyroidism and ophthalmopathy. There were TCR beta CDR3 regions amplified from RNA transcripts. The primer set for the first-round RT-PCR of the TCR CDR3 was HTBI. TCRdb fed the multiplex PCR reads into MiXCR, producing one record per CDR3 protein. Counted here are 300,000 to 450,000 distinct CDR3 sequences, around 25% occurring once; the ten biggest clones make up roughly 70%. Sequences were obtained from blood. These receptors originate from a man over 45 with Graves' hyperthyroidism.

The CDR3 nucleotides are TGCAGTGCACGGACCCAGATAGATACGCAGTATTTT. Encoded protein: CSARTQIDTQYF. V is TRBV20-1 and J is TRBJ2-3; D uncertain. From germline, CDR1 is DFQATT and CDR2 SNEGSKA (reference sequence). The CDR3 has 12 amino acids. The V end was cut by 6 bases, the J end by 5 bases, with 12 bases between.

The chain recombines TRBV20-1 with TRBJ2-1; 8 bases match TRBD2. The germline V gene encodes CDR1 DFQATT and CDR2 SNEGSKA (reference sequence). V was clipped by 4 bases and J by 8 bases; unmatched bases: 13. This CDR3 is built from 15 residues. Written as DNA, the CDR3 is TGCAGTGCTAAACTAAGCGGGAGAGATTACGATGAGCAGTTCTTC. This codes for CSAKLSGRDYDEQFF.

The genes are TRBV6-2 or TRBV6-3 and TRBJ1-5; TRBD1 agrees at 11 bases. V lost 8 bases and J lost 6; bases outside the gene matches: 6. The CDR3 has 14 residues. The V gene's germline CDR1 is MNHEY and CDR2 SVGEGT. As DNA, the CDR3 is TGTGCCAGCTCAAGGACAGGGGGCTCTCAGCCCCAGCATTTT. As protein: CASSRTGGSQPQHF.

In this sample, this clonotype turned up once. This chain connects TRBV12-3 or TRBV12-4 to TRBJ1-1, with D maybe TRBD1 (6 bases). The ends were cut back, 3 bases at V and 0 bases at J, with 17 bases in the middle. This CDR3 spans 17 amino acids. CDR3 DNA: TGTGCCAGCAGTTTCATGGCAGGGGTGGGGATGAACACTGAAGCTTTCTTT. Its translation is CASSFMAGVGMNTEAFF.

A few counts support this clonotype. The chain uses TRBV29-1 and TRBJ1-3; the D is unclear. V lost 0 bases and J lost 7, with 10 bases in between. Per germline, CDR1 SQVTM and CDR2 ANQGSEA. This CDR3 contains 13 residues. The CDR3 sequence: CSVEEALGNTIYF. CDR3 DNA: TGCAGCGTTGAAGAAGCGCTCGGGAACACCATATATTTT.

This clonotype appeared a few times. The V call is TRBV6-1, the J call TRBJ1-2; D is unclear. V shed 5 bases and J shed 0 bases, with 13 bases lying between them. The CDR3 loop spans 15 amino acids. CDR1 MNHNS and CDR2 SASEGT come from the germline V gene. Written as DNA, the CDR3 is TGTGCCAGCAGTCCGCATGTTGCGACTAACTATGGCTACACCTTC. As protein: CASSPHVATNYGYTF.

This chain links TRBV29-1 with TRBJ1-3; D might be TRBD1 (6 bases). Germline lookup yields CDR1 SQVTM and CDR2 ANQGSEA. V was shortened by 6 bases and J by 2 bases, with 14 bases between the two germline ends. CDR3 length: 14 amino acids. In DNA form, the CDR3 reads TGCAGCGTGGCGGACAGCACCCCTGGAAACACCATATATTTT. Encoded protein: CSVADSTPGNTIYF.

This chain joins TRBV9 and TRBJ1-2, with D possibly matching TRBD1 (6 bases). The CDR3 extends over 14 amino acids. Trimming took 2 bases from V and 6 from J, leaving 14 bases between them. CDR1 and CDR2 (germline): SGDLS, YYNGEE. CDR3: CASSVTGTSHGYTF. The CDR3 region has the DNA TGTGCCAGCAGCGTTACAGGGACGAGTCATGGCTACACCTTC.

This clonotype was seen more than once but under ten times. This chain uses TRBV6-1 with TRBJ2-6; maybe TRBD2 (6 bases). CDR1 MNHNS and CDR2 SASEGT come from the germline V gene. V was shortened by 6 bases and J by 0 bases, with 12 bases between the two germline ends. The CDR3 has 16 residues. The CDR3 region has the DNA TGTGCCAGCAGAACCCCGGGGGTCTCTGGGGCCAACGTCCTGACTTTC. It encodes CASRTPGVSGANVLTF.

This clonotype was counted many times. The J gene is TRBJ2-7, the V gene TRBV2; D might be TRBD2 (5 bases). Trimming removed 9 bases at V and 3 bases at J, with 9 bases between. The germline CDR1 and CDR2 sequences are SNHLY and FYNNEI. CDR3 length equals 11 residues. The CDR3 bases are TGTGCCAGTGTAGGAGGCTACGAGCAGTACTTC. Translating gives CASVGGYEQYF.

The chain uses TRBV29-1 and TRBJ2-4; maybe TRBD1 (7 bases). With 7 bases removed from V and 6 bases from J, the gap between germline ends came to 19 bases. The V gene's germline CDR1 is SQVTM and CDR2 ANQGSEA. The CDR3 is 14 residues long. The DNA for the CDR3 is TGCAGCGGAGGCGGGGACAGACATGGAAACATTCAGTACTTC. It encodes CSGGGDRHGNIQYF.

The chain links TRBV18 to TRBJ2-2, with 8 bases aligning to TRBD2. The length of the CDR3 is 18 residues. V was pared by 2 bases and J by 6 bases, with 14 bases of the junction left unmatched. Germline values: CDR1 KGHSH, CDR2 LQKENI. The CDR3 coding sequence is TGTGCCAGCTCACCAGGGAGTAGCGGGATGTTTCGCCCCGGGGAGCTGTTTTTT. It encodes CASSPGSSGMFRPGELFF. The whole variable domain, remainder taken from reference TRBV18 and TRBJ2-2, is NAGVMQNPRHLVRRRGQEARLRCSPMKGHSHVYWYRQLPEEGLKFMVYLQKENIIDESGMPKERFSAEFPKEGPSILRIQQVVRGDSAAYFCASSPGSSGMFRPGELFFGEGSRLTVL.